These T cell receptor beta chains were read from a single sample in a study of T-cell reconstitution after alpha-beta-depleted transplantation in children. MiXCR was run by TCRdb on the PCR reads, yielding one entry per CDR3 protein. The table lists 300,000 to 350,000 distinct CDR3 sequences, around 15% of them singletons, with about 41% in the top ten. The specimen comprised PBMCs, mostly from graft donor cells, sampled 360 days after TCRalphabeta/CD19-depleted stem cell transplant. The receptors here all came from a male patient aged 2 to 9 who had a stem cell transplant for acute lymphoblastic leukemia, so the T cells may come from the graft donor. CDR3s include the opening cysteine and the closing phenylalanine or tryptophan. A D gene is named only where the DNA matches it firmly.

d_call v_call cdr3_aa
NA TRBV6-5 CASTRAGGTGELFF
NA TRBV30 CAWSVIGETKHNEQFF
NA TRBV12-3/TRBV12-4 CASSFSPEKLFF
TRBD2 TRBV15 CATSKGGLALAKNIQYF
NA TRBV20-1 CSASDYSYNEQFF
TRBD1 TRBV20-1 CSARERKQGAEGANVLTF
NA TRBV6-2/TRBV6-3 CASSYSSSSDEQFF
TRBD2 TRBV6-1 CASSAPGLAPYEQYF
NA TRBV12-3/TRBV12-4 CASSLGVGEQFF
NA TRBV28 CASSRGTGELFF
NA TRBV7-9 CASSLGISLQETQYF
NA TRBV30 CAWSKALHTGELFF
NA TRBV4-1 CASKPILQGDSYEQYF
NA TRBV7-9 CASSLFEGFNEQFF
TRBD1 TRBV20-1 CSARSGTDSNQPQHF
TRBD1 TRBV6-5 CASSYSNPGQGNYNEQFF
NA TRBV28 CASSFQRSNYGYTF
NA TRBV28 CASSLARGGFKAFF
NA TRBV6-1 CASKGLPRMDTQYF
NA TRBV10-3 CAISAGGGELFF
TRBD2 TRBV7-6 CASSFGTSGSTGELFF
NA TRBV12-3/TRBV12-4 CASSLGEGEKLSF
NA TRBV20-1 CSAPEERSTDTQYF
NA TRBV28 CASSLKLDTQYF
NA TRBV2 CASRYRILYEQYF
NA TRBV29-1 CSVVDPRANYGYTF
NA TRBV6-2/TRBV6-3 CASSRGVTDYGYTF
NA TRBV12-3/TRBV12-4 CASSSGRNEQFF
NA TRBV7-2 CASSFSGRPQETQYF
NA TRBV7-9 CASSYASPEVDTQYF
NA TRBV12-3/TRBV12-4 CASSLLADTDTQYF
TRBD2 TRBV29-1 CSVEGSTSEAYNEQFF
TRBD2 TRBV20-1 CSAPNFSGRALDEQFF
TRBD2 TRBV20-1 CSASKGTSGVNEQFF
NA TRBV5-8 CASSLAVWGEGYNEQFF
TRBD2 TRBV28 CASSFSSGTSQKYF
NA TRBV19 CASSIVKGNEQFF
NA TRBV7-8 CASSGTLAGNTIYF
NA TRBV6-2/TRBV6-3 CASSYAAMAQYF
NA TRBV5-1 CASSLAGPRVGTDTQYF
TRBD2 TRBV5-1 CASSLSNAGESYNEQFF